A selection of T cell receptor beta chains follows, all from one sample in a study of tissue T cells after allogeneic stem cell transplantation. Method: immunoSEQ multiplex PCR; TCRdb's copy keeps in-frame clones and lacks some. Of fewer than 1,500 clones detected, 65% to 75% appear once; the ten largest clones hold under 40%. This specimen consisted of bone marrow, obtained at autopsy. The receptors derive from a male patient older than 55 with steroid-refractory graft-versus-host disease after an allogeneic stem cell transplant. Some T cells may be transferred from the graft donor. The CDR3 runs from the conserved cysteine through the conserved F or W. A D gene is named only where the DNA matches it firmly. Not all rows give a size; the values are once, few, many and, for expanded clones, a class.

d_gene: -; abundance: few; v_gene: TRBV7-2; j_gene: TRBJ1-2; CDR3nt: TGTGCCAGCAGCTTAAGGGGGGGTGGCTACACCTTC; CDR3aa: CASSLRGGGYTF
d_gene: TRBD2; abundance: -; v_gene: TRBV5-6; j_gene: TRBJ2-5; CDR3nt: TGTGCCTGCCGCTGGGGGGCGGGGGGGGGAGAGACCCAGTACTTC; CDR3aa: CACRWGAGGGETQYF
d_gene: TRBD2; abundance: -; v_gene: TRBV7-2; j_gene: TRBJ2-1; CDR3nt: TGTGCCAGCAGCCATCAAGGGACTACCTACAATGAGCAGTTCTTC; CDR3aa: CASSHQGTTYNEQFF
d_gene: TRBD1; abundance: -; v_gene: TRBV5-1; j_gene: TRBJ2-5; CDR3nt: TGCGCCAGCAGCCCTGGCCATGGGACAGCGCAAGAGACCCAGTACTTC; CDR3aa: CASSPGHGTAQETQYF
d_gene: -; abundance: few; v_gene: TRBV7-2; j_gene: TRBJ2-5; CDR3nt: TGTGCCAGCAAATCCACGGGGCAGTACCAAGAGACCCAGTACTTC; CDR3aa: CASKSTGQYQETQYF
d_gene: -; abundance: large; v_gene: TRBV4-3; j_gene: TRBJ1-2; CDR3nt: TGCGCCAGCAGCCAAGATGGGGGGCCCCTCGGTGGCTACACCTTC; CDR3aa: CASSQDGGPLGGYTF
d_gene: TRBD1; abundance: -; v_gene: TRBV2; j_gene: TRBJ2-6; CDR3nt: TGTGCCAGCAGTGCACAGGGGCCGAGAGGGGCCAACGTCCTGACTTTC; CDR3aa: CASSAQGPRGANVLTF
d_gene: -; abundance: -; v_gene: TRBV7-9; j_gene: TRBJ1-1; CDR3nt: TGTGCCAGCAGCCCTGACCGACCCCGGGACACTGAAGCTTTCTTT; CDR3aa: CASSPDRPRDTEAFF
d_gene: TRBD2; abundance: medium-sized; v_gene: TRBV5-6; j_gene: TRBJ2-5; CDR3nt: TGTGCCCGCCGCTTGGGGGCCGGGGGGGGCGAGACCCAGTACTTC; CDR3aa: CARRLGAGGGETQYF
d_gene: TRBD1; abundance: -; v_gene: TRBV4-1; j_gene: TRBJ2-7; CDR3nt: TGCGCCAGCAGCCGAGGCGCCGGGACAGGGTCCTACGAGCAGTACTTC; CDR3aa: CASSRGAGTGSYEQYF
d_gene: TRBD2; abundance: -; v_gene: TRBV7-2; j_gene: TRBJ2-5; CDR3nt: TGTGCCAGCAGCCCCCAGCGGGGGAGGGAGACCCAGTACTTC; CDR3aa: CASSPQRGRETQYF
d_gene: -; abundance: -; v_gene: TRBV7-9; j_gene: TRBJ2-2; CDR3nt: TGTGCCAGCAGCCCTGGGACGGCCACCGGGGAGCTGTTTTTT; CDR3aa: CASSPGTATGELFF
d_gene: -; abundance: -; v_gene: TRBV2; j_gene: TRBJ2-7; CDR3nt: TGTGCCAGCGGTCGGGTCCGGACGGACGAGCAGTACTTC; CDR3aa: CASGRVRTDEQYF
d_gene: TRBD2; abundance: few; v_gene: TRBV5-6; j_gene: TRBJ2-5; CDR3nt: TGTGCCTGCAGGTTGGGGGCCGGGGGGGGAGAGACCCAGTACTTC; CDR3aa: CACRLGAGGGETQYF
d_gene: -; abundance: few; v_gene: TRBV4-3; j_gene: TRBJ2-2; CDR3nt: TGCGCCAGCAGCCCTTCGGACGGGGAGCTGTTTTTT; CDR3aa: CASSPSDGELFF
d_gene: TRBD1; abundance: -; v_gene: TRBV27; j_gene: TRBJ2-5; CDR3nt: TGTGCCAGCAGTAGGAACGCACAGGGGGCGGGGGAGACCCAGTACTTC; CDR3aa: CASSRNAQGAGETQYF
d_gene: -; abundance: -; v_gene: TRBV19; j_gene: TRBJ2-6; CDR3nt: TGTGCCAGTAGTAGGGGAACCTCTGGGGCCAACGTCCTGACTTTC; CDR3aa: CASSRGTSGANVLTF
d_gene: -; abundance: -; v_gene: TRBV10-3; j_gene: TRBJ2-6; CDR3nt: TGTGCCATCAGTGAGTCGGATCGAGTTCCCGGGGCCAACGTCCTGACTTTC; CDR3aa: CAISESDRVPGANVLTF
d_gene: TRBD1; abundance: -; v_gene: TRBV19; j_gene: TRBJ1-3; CDR3nt: TGTGCCAGTTGGGACAGGGAGAGCTCTGGAAACACCATATATTTT; CDR3aa: CASWDRESSGNTIYF
d_gene: TRBD1; abundance: -; v_gene: TRBV7-2; j_gene: TRBJ2-7; CDR3nt: TGTGCCAGCAGCAAGGGACAGACCTCCTACGAGCAGTACTTC; CDR3aa: CASSKGQTSYEQYF
d_gene: TRBD2; abundance: -; v_gene: TRBV24-1; j_gene: TRBJ2-5; CDR3nt: TGTGCCCGGTCGCCGGCTAGCGGGGGCGGGTACCAAGAGACCCAGTACTTC; CDR3aa: CARSPASGGGYQETQYF
d_gene: TRBD2; abundance: -; v_gene: TRBV10-3; j_gene: TRBJ2-7; CDR3nt: TGTGCCATCAGTGAGTCTGGGGGGGGAAGGTCCTACGAGCAGTACTTC; CDR3aa: CAISESGGGRSYEQYF
d_gene: -; abundance: -; v_gene: TRBV27; j_gene: TRBJ1-1; CDR3nt: TGTGCCAGCAGTTTATGGGGGACCGAGGTCGCTGAAGCTTTCTTT; CDR3aa: CASSLWGTEVAEAFF
d_gene: TRBD1; abundance: -; v_gene: TRBV15; j_gene: TRBJ1-4; CDR3nt: TGTGCCACCAGCAGAGAACAGGGGGTGGGAAATGAAAAACTGTTTTTT; CDR3aa: CATSREQGVGNEKLFF
d_gene: -; abundance: -; v_gene: TRBV18; j_gene: TRBJ2-7; CDR3nt: TGTGCCAGCTCACTGTTATCAGGAGACGAGCAGTACTTC; CDR3aa: CASSLLSGDEQYF
d_gene: -; abundance: -; v_gene: TRBV29-1; j_gene: TRBJ2-7; CDR3nt: TGCAGCGTTACCGGGACATTCTTATCTAGGACCTACGAGCAGTACTTC; CDR3aa: CSVTGTFLSRTYEQYF
d_gene: -; abundance: -; v_gene: TRBV19; j_gene: TRBJ2-1; CDR3nt: TGTGCCAGTAGTATCGGGTCGCTGGAGCATAATGAGCAGTTCTTC; CDR3aa: CASSIGSLEHNEQFF
d_gene: -; abundance: -; v_gene: TRBV19; j_gene: TRBJ2-6; CDR3nt: TGTGCCAGTAGGGGCTCTGGGGCCAACGTCCTGACTTTC; CDR3aa: CASRGSGANVLTF
d_gene: TRBD2; abundance: -; v_gene: TRBV6-4; j_gene: TRBJ2-1; CDR3nt: TGTGCCAGCAGTGCGACTAGCGGTTCCTACAATGAGCAGTTCTTC; CDR3aa: CASSATSGSYNEQFF
d_gene: -; abundance: large; v_gene: TRBV2; j_gene: TRBJ1-2; CDR3nt: TGTGCCAGCAGCGCTAGGACAGATTATGGCTACACCTTC; CDR3aa: CASSARTDYGYTF
d_gene: -; abundance: -; v_gene: TRBV7-2; j_gene: TRBJ1-1; CDR3nt: TGTGCCAGCAGCCCTGGACCGCTGAACACTGAAGCTTTCTTT; CDR3aa: CASSPGPLNTEAFF
d_gene: TRBD2; abundance: -; v_gene: TRBV5-4; j_gene: TRBJ2-5; CDR3nt: TGTGCCAGCAGCCCAAGGAGGCTAGCGGGGGGTCAAGAGACCCAGTACTTC; CDR3aa: CASSPRRLAGGQETQYF
d_gene: -; abundance: few; v_gene: TRBV7-9; j_gene: TRBJ2-2; CDR3nt: TGTGCCAGCAGCTTAGGGTCGGGGTCGTACACCGGGGAGCTGTTTTTT; CDR3aa: CASSLGSGSYTGELFF
d_gene: -; abundance: -; v_gene: TRBV7-9; j_gene: TRBJ1-1; CDR3nt: TGTGCCAGCAGCGCTGAGGTGAACACTGAAGCTTTCTTT; CDR3aa: CASSAEVNTEAFF
d_gene: -; abundance: large; v_gene: TRBV4-2; j_gene: TRBJ2-2; CDR3nt: TGTGCCAGCAGCCAAGATAGGTTAGGGCCCGTGAACACCGGGGAGCTGTTTTTT; CDR3aa: CASSQDRLGPVNTGELFF
d_gene: -; abundance: -; v_gene: TRBV7-3; j_gene: TRBJ2-5; CDR3nt: TGTGCCAGCAGCTTAACGGGCGGGTACCAAGAGACCCAGTACTTC; CDR3aa: CASSLTGGYQETQYF
d_gene: -; abundance: -; v_gene: TRBV27; j_gene: TRBJ1-6; CDR3nt: TGTGCCAGCAGTTTGGATTTTGGTTCACCCCTCCACTTT; CDR3aa: CASSLDFGSPLHF
d_gene: -; abundance: medium-sized; v_gene: TRBV4-1; j_gene: TRBJ1-5; CDR3nt: TGCGCCAGCAGCCAAGCAACGGGGGGACCTTTAGGGAGCAATCAGCCCCAGCATTTT; CDR3aa: CASSQATGGPLGSNQPQHF
d_gene: -; abundance: -; v_gene: TRBV19; j_gene: TRBJ1-1; CDR3nt: TGTGCCAGTAGTAGGGCAATGAACACTGAAGCTTTCTTT; CDR3aa: CASSRAMNTEAFF
d_gene: -; abundance: once; v_gene: TRBV6-2/TRBV6-3; j_gene: TRBJ1-6; CDR3nt: TGTGCCAGCAGTCTCAGAGACAGCTCCTATAATTCACCCCTCCACTTT; CDR3aa: CASSLRDSSYNSPLHF
d_gene: -; abundance: few; v_gene: TRBV10-1; j_gene: TRBJ1-5; CDR3nt: TGCGCCAGCAGTGACAATCTTGAACCCGATCAGCCCCAGCATTTT; CDR3aa: CASSDNLEPDQPQHF
d_gene: -; abundance: -; v_gene: TRBV5-4; j_gene: TRBJ2-2; CDR3nt: TGTGCCAGCAGCCTGGCTGGGCGACCCACCGGGGAGCTGTTTTTT; CDR3aa: CASSLAGRPTGELFF
d_gene: TRBD2; abundance: -; v_gene: TRBV7-6; j_gene: TRBJ2-1; CDR3nt: TGTGCCAGCAGCTCTAGCGGGGGGTCCTACAATGAGCAGTTCTTC; CDR3aa: CASSSSGGSYNEQFF
d_gene: -; abundance: few; v_gene: TRBV6-5; j_gene: TRBJ2-7; CDR3nt: TGTGCCAGCAGCACCGGGGCCTACGAGCAGTACTTC; CDR3aa: CASSTGAYEQYF
d_gene: -; abundance: few; v_gene: TRBV5-6; j_gene: TRBJ2-5; CDR3nt: TGTGCCAGCAGCTTGGTTGCAGGGGGAGGGGAGACCCAGTACTTC; CDR3aa: CASSLVAGGGETQYF
d_gene: -; abundance: -; v_gene: TRBV3-1/TRBV3-2; j_gene: TRBJ1-3; CDR3nt: TGTGCCAGCAGCTTCCTTGCAGGGGAGGGAAACACCATATATTTT; CDR3aa: CASSFLAGEGNTIYF
d_gene: -; abundance: -; v_gene: TRBV11-1; j_gene: TRBJ2-7; CDR3nt: TGTGCCAGCAGCAAAACCGGGACAATCATCGAGCAGTACTTC; CDR3aa: CASSKTGTIIEQYF
d_gene: -; abundance: -; v_gene: TRBV6-5; j_gene: TRBJ1-1; CDR3nt: TGTGCCAGCAGTTACTCGGGGATGAACACTGAAGCTTTCTTT; CDR3aa: CASSYSGMNTEAFF
d_gene: -; abundance: large; v_gene: TRBV9; j_gene: TRBJ1-1; CDR3nt: TGTGCCAGCAGCGTAGGGCAGGACACTGAAGCTTTCTTT; CDR3aa: CASSVGQDTEAFF
d_gene: -; abundance: large; v_gene: TRBV4-1; j_gene: TRBJ1-5; CDR3nt: TGCGCCAGCAGCCCGGCGCCGGGACCTTTGGATCATAGCAATCAGCCCCAGCATTTT; CDR3aa: CASSPAPGPLDHSNQPQHF
d_gene: TRBD1; abundance: -; v_gene: TRBV4-3; j_gene: TRBJ1-1; CDR3nt: TGCGCCAGCAGCCAAGATTTGATCCAGGGGGCAATTGGGAACACTGAAGCTTTCTTT; CDR3aa: CASSQDLIQGAIGNTEAFF
d_gene: TRBD1; abundance: -; v_gene: TRBV29-1; j_gene: TRBJ2-3; CDR3nt: TGCAGCGTTGTTCCCCTAACAGGGGGCACAGATACGCAGTATTTT; CDR3aa: CSVVPLTGGTDTQYF
d_gene: TRBD1; abundance: medium-sized; v_gene: TRBV14; j_gene: TRBJ2-7; CDR3nt: TGTGCCAGCAGCCAAGCTTGGGGGACAGCAACCTACGAGCAGTACTTC; CDR3aa: CASSQAWGTATYEQYF
d_gene: TRBD1; abundance: -; v_gene: TRBV5-1; j_gene: TRBJ2-1; CDR3nt: TGCGCCAGCAGGGACGGACAGGGGATTACAAATGAGCAGTTCTTC; CDR3aa: CASRDGQGITNEQFF
d_gene: TRBD1; abundance: -; v_gene: TRBV6-6; j_gene: TRBJ1-6; CDR3nt: TGTGCCAGCAGATATGACAGGGTCTCACCCCTCCACTTT; CDR3aa: CASRYDRVSPLHF
d_gene: -; abundance: -; v_gene: TRBV12-3/TRBV12-4; j_gene: TRBJ2-4; CDR3nt: TGTGCCAGCAGTTTAGGTGAATCTCAGTACTTC; CDR3aa: CASSLGESQYF
d_gene: -; abundance: -; v_gene: TRBV6-6; j_gene: TRBJ2-7; CDR3nt: TGTGCCAGCAGTTGGAAGGCCTCCTACGAGCAGTACTTC; CDR3aa: CASSWKASYEQYF